These T cell receptor beta chains were read from a single sample in a study of T cells in Graves' hyperthyroidism and ophthalmopathy. TCRdb ran MiXCR on the multiplex PCR reads and lists one entry per CDR3 protein. The sample lists over 300,000 distinct CDR3 sequences, approximately 15% occurring once. Sequencing was carried out using blood. The source is a woman in her sixties or seventies with Graves' hyperthyroidism. Both conserved end residues are part of each CDR3. The D gene is left open where the match is weak. Size tells how often a clone was seen (once, few, many) or the class of an expanded clone, and some rows leave it out.

TRBJ2-5	TRBV5-1	-	-	CASSTLVFQETQYF	TGCGCCAGCAGCACCCTGGTATTCCAAGAGACCCAGTACTTC
TRBJ2-7	TRBV3-1	-	few	CASSQIRGYEQYF	TGTGCCAGCAGCCAAATTCGGGGATACGAGCAGTACTTC
TRBJ1-2	TRBV19	-	-	CASSTILRITNYGYTF	TGTGCCAGTAGTACTATTCTGAGGATCACTAACTATGGCTACACCTTC
TRBJ2-1	TRBV25-1	TRBD2	many	CASSELGTSGNEQFF	TGTGCCAGCAGTGAACTCGGGACTAGTGGGAATGAGCAGTTCTTC
TRBJ2-2	TRBV18	-	many	CASSPAKGTGELFF	TGTGCCAGCTCGCCGGCGAAGGGCACCGGGGAGCTGTTTTTT
TRBJ2-7	TRBV5-1	TRBD1	many	CASSPRQGADEQYF	TGCGCCAGCAGCCCTCGACAGGGGGCCGACGAGCAGTACTTC
TRBJ2-1	TRBV2	TRBD2	-	CASFSGSSYNEQFF	TGTGCCAGCTTTAGCGGGAGCTCCTACAATGAGCAGTTCTTC
TRBJ2-2	TRBV5-5	TRBD2	-	CASSLGPLPGGITGELFF	TGTGCCAGCAGCTTGGGACCCCTACCGGGAGGGATCACCGGGGAGCTGTTTTTT
TRBJ1-2	TRBV7-9	TRBD1	many	CASSLETGGVSGYTF	TGTGCCAGCAGCTTAGAAACAGGGGGCGTTTCCGGCTACACCTTC
TRBJ2-3	TRBV6-1	TRBD1	few	CASRSRQGKIADTQYF	TGTGCCAGCAGGAGCCGACAGGGGAAGATCGCAGATACGCAGTATTTT
TRBJ2-1	TRBV5-1	TRBD2	few	CASSAGLAGFDEQFF	TGCGCCAGCAGCGCGGGACTAGCGGGTTTCGATGAGCAGTTCTTC
TRBJ2-7	TRBV10-3	TRBD1	few	CAISPTGGQGSGEQYF	TGTGCCATCAGTCCCACCGGAGGACAGGGGTCCGGCGAGCAGTACTTC
TRBJ2-2	TRBV6-1	-	-	CASSDSGGGSGELFF	TGTGCCAGCAGTGATAGCGGAGGCGGGTCGGGGGAGCTGTTTTTT
TRBJ2-1	TRBV2	TRBD1	many	CASSEGTGDLKFF	TGTGCCAGCAGTGAAGGGACAGGGGACCTTAAGTTCTTC
TRBJ2-1	TRBV7-3	TRBD2	many	CASSSIAGAKNEQFF	TGTGCCAGCAGCTCAATAGCGGGAGCGAAGAATGAGCAGTTCTTC
TRBJ2-1	TRBV3-1	TRBD2	-	CASSGQTSGRGDEQFF	TGTGCCAGCAGCGGACAGACTAGCGGGAGGGGCGATGAGCAGTTCTTC
TRBJ1-1	TRBV6-1	TRBD1	many	CASNRGGIWTEAFF	TGTGCCAGCAACAGAGGGGGCATCTGGACTGAAGCTTTCTTT